These 25 T cell receptor beta chains were sequenced from one sample in a study of cytomegalovirus exposure and HLA in healthy donors. PCR involved 60 Vbeta and 13 Jbeta primers. Produced via immunoSEQ multiplex PCR; TCRdb's table is partial and in-frame only. The sample gives over 90,000 clones, around 82% of which show up once; roughly 5.1% is in the top ten. The sample taken for sequencing was PBMCs. The receptors were sampled from a man aged 35-49 years in good health and CMV-seropositive.

In DNA form, the CDR3 reads TGTGCCAGCAGCGAAAGGCGGGGGGCTGGCTATGGCTACACCTTC. Translating it yields CASSERRGAGYGYTF. The chain has TRBV25-1 and TRBJ1-2; maybe TRBD1 (6 bases). Germline loops: CDR1 MGHDK, CDR2 SYGVNS. The V and J ends lost 6 bases and 4 bases respectively, with 18 bases between them. This CDR3 spans 15 amino acids.

The V gene is TRBV5-1, the J gene TRBJ2-7, with TRBD2 as a possible D gene (5 bases). The CDR3 length is 14 residues. Deletions cut 4 bases from V and 7 bases from J, with 18 bases between. Per germline, CDR1 SGHRS and CDR2 YFSETQ. In DNA, the CDR3 is TGCGCCAGCAGCCCGGGTGAGGGATCGGGGGAGCAGTACTTC. Its translation: CASSPGEGSGEQYF. The full variable domain, in which reference TRBV5-1 and TRBJ2-7 provide the parts outside the CDR3, is KAGVTQTPRYLIKTRGQQVTLSCSPISGHRSVSWYQQTPGQGLQFLFEYFSETQRNKGNFPGRFSGRQFSNSRSEMNVSTLELGDSALYLCASSPGEGSGEQYFGPGTRLTVT.

V usage is TRBV6-6 and J usage is TRBJ2-5, with D perhaps TRBD1 (6 bases). Germline V CDR1 and CDR2: MNHNY, SVGAGI (reference sequence). The V end was cut by 4 bases, the J end by 6 bases, with 21 bases between. CDR3 size: 16 residues. The CDR3 DNA follows: TGTGCCAGCAGTTCCCGGGACACCATGTTTCCGAAGACCCAGTACTTC. This codes for CASSSRDTMFPKTQYF.

V and J are TRBV7-9 and TRBJ2-5, with a weak D call TRBD2 (6 bases). The CDR3 spans 15 residues. Trimming took off 1 base at V and 3 bases at J, with 12 bases between the two ends. CDR1 is SEHNR and CDR2 is FQNEAQ in the germline V gene (reference sequence). CDR3 sequence reads: CASSLGSSGKETQYF. In DNA form, the CDR3 reads TGTGCCAGCAGCTTAGGTAGTAGCGGTAAAGAGACCCAGTACTTC. Using reference TRBV7-9 and TRBJ2-5 for the parts outside the CDR3, the full variable domain is DTGVSQNPRHKITKRGQNVTFRCDPISEHNRLYWYRQTLGQGPEFLTYFQNEAQLEKSRLLSDRFSAERPKGSFSTLEIQRTEQGDSAMYLCASSLGSSGKETQYFGPGTRLLVL.

The chain uses TRBV4-2 and TRBJ2-5; D ambiguous. The germline V and J ends were trimmed by 0 bases and 5 bases, with 10 bases remaining between them. The germline V gene encodes CDR1 LGHNA and CDR2 YNFKEQ. This CDR3 spans 14 amino acids. CDR3: CASSQELIQETQYF. In DNA, the CDR3 is TGTGCCAGCAGCCAAGAGTTGATCCAGGAGACCCAGTACTTC.

By share of the sample, this clone is medium-sized. The chain employs TRBV28 and TRBJ1-2; D ambiguous. CDR3 length equals 14 residues. V lost 6 bases to trimming and J lost 3 bases, with 14 bases between them. Germline CDR1 MDHEN, CDR2 SYDVKM. The CDR3 sequence: CASRISAHDYGYTF. The CDR3 bases are TGTGCCAGCAGGATCAGTGCACATGACTATGGCTACACCTTC.

The V gene is TRBV7-9, the J gene TRBJ2-7, with 7 bases aligning to TRBD1. The CDR3 sequence is 12 residues long. The germline CDR1 and CDR2 sequences are SEHNR and FQNEAQ (reference sequence). Trimming took 4 bases from V and 9 from J; bases not matched to a gene: 6. CDR3 region: CASSSDRAGQYF. Written as DNA, the CDR3 is TGTGCCAGCAGCTCCGACAGGGCAGGGCAGTACTTC.

The chain couples TRBV5-1 to TRBJ2-3; 13 nucleotides align to TRBD2. CDR1 is SGHRS, CDR2 YFSETQ, per germline. This CDR3 region has 16 residues. J was trimmed by 4 bases and V by 2 bases; bases with no gene match: 4. CDR3: CASSLGTSGNADTQYF. The CDR3 nucleotides read TGCGCCAGCAGCTTAGGGACTAGCGGGAATGCAGATACGCAGTATTTT. Using reference TRBV5-1 and TRBJ2-3 for the parts outside the CDR3, the full variable domain is KAGVTQTPRYLIKTRGQQVTLSCSPISGHRSVSWYQQTPGQGLQFLFEYFSETQRNKGNFPGRFSGRQFSNSRSEMNVSTLELGDSALYLCASSLGTSGNADTQYFGPGTRLTVL.

The chain uses TRBV19 and TRBJ1-2; D not resolved. V lost 7 bases and J 5 bases, leaving 14 bases between the germline ends. Germline V gene data show CDR1 as LNHDA and CDR2 as SQIVND (reference sequence). There are 13 residues in the CDR3. The CDR3 spells CASKKESSYGYTF. The CDR3 DNA follows: TGTGCCAGTAAGAAGGAGTCATCGTATGGCTACACCTTC.

The rearrangement joins TRBV5-1 to TRBJ2-2; a possible D gene is TRBD1 (5 bases). V was trimmed by 0 bases and J by 1 base, leaving 7 bases between them. The CDR3 has 15 amino acids. Germline values: CDR1 SGHRS, CDR2 YFSETQ. The CDR3: CASSLDRQNTGELFF. The DNA of the CDR3 is TGCGCCAGCAGCTTGGACAGGCAGAACACCGGGGAGCTGTTTTTT.

V gene TRBV9 combines with J gene TRBJ2-1; a possible D gene is TRBD1 (5 bases). Germline assignment: CDR1 SGDLS and CDR2 YYNGEE. V was clipped by 0 bases and J by 3 bases, with 10 bases between them. This CDR3 is 15 amino acids long. The CDR3, as DNA: TGTGCCAGCAGCGTAGAAGGGGCCCTCTACAATGAGCAGTTCTTC. Amino acids: CASSVEGALYNEQFF.

This rearrangement joins TRBV10-3 to TRBJ2-2; 9 bases are shared with TRBD1. The germline gives CDR1 ENHRY, CDR2 SYGVKD. The length of the CDR3 is 15 residues. The J segment lost 3 bases and the V segment lost 3 bases, leaving 2 bases of the junction unmatched. The CDR3 reads CAISDGTGYTGELFF. CDR3 DNA: TGTGCCATCAGTGACGGGACAGGGTACACCGGGGAGCTGTTTTTT.

The CDR3 loop is CASKVPGNTEAFF. Written as DNA, the CDR3 is TGTGCCAGTAAGGTCCCGGGGAACACTGAAGCTTTCTTT. This chain uses TRBV19 with TRBJ1-1; D is undetermined. V lost 7 bases, J lost 1 base, and 10 bases lay in between. The germline V gene encodes CDR1 LNHDA and CDR2 SQIVND (reference sequence). The CDR3 length is 13 residues.

J is TRBJ1-5 and V is TRBV28; D may be TRBD1 (6 bases). Germline V gene lookup returns CDR1 MDHEN and CDR2 SYDVKM. V lost 5 bases to trimming and J lost 7 bases, with 9 bases between them. The CDR3 length is 12 residues. CDR3 sequence (DNA): TGTGCCAGCAGTCAGGGGTCACAGCCCCAGCATTTT. It yields the protein CASSQGSQPQHF.

This clone came up once. The sample has other DNA sequences that encode this CDR3 too. The chain recombines TRBV19 with TRBJ1-1, with a weak D call TRBD1 (5 bases). The CDR3 extends over 14 amino acids. With 1 base removed from V and 2 bases from J, the gap between germline ends came to 8 bases. CDR1 LNHDA and CDR2 SQIVND come from the germline V gene (reference sequence). CDR3 amino acids: CASSIGQGNTEAFF. CDR3 coding DNA: TGTGCCAGTAGTATAGGTCAGGGCAACACTGAAGCTTTCTTT.

This chain joins TRBV11-3 and TRBJ2-3; 10 bases are shared with TRBD2. Germline CDR1 SGHNT, CDR2 YENEEA. CDR3 length: 17 residues. With 6 bases clipped from V and 6 bases from J, the junction kept 15 bases outside the gene matches. This CDR3 reads CASSLGVGTSGTDTQYF. In DNA, the CDR3 is TGTGCCAGCAGTCTGGGAGTGGGTACTAGCGGGACTGATACGCAGTATTTT.

The CDR3 sequence is CASSRQAYEQYF. The CDR3 nucleotides are TGTGCCAGCAGTAGACAGGCTTACGAGCAGTACTTC. The chain combines TRBV2 with TRBJ2-7; perhaps TRBD1 as D (6 bases). The germline V and J ends were trimmed by 5 bases and 4 bases, with 9 bases remaining between them. The CDR3 has 12 amino acids. CDR1 is SNHLY and CDR2 is FYNNEI in the germline V gene.

This clone is a singleton in its sample. CDR3 DNA: TGTGCCAGTAGTATACCCTTCGACGGAGGGTACGGAGCTTTCTTT. Its translation: CASSIPFDGGYGAFF. The V and J genes are TRBV19 and TRBJ1-1; D unresolved. The CDR3 contains 15 residues. V lost 2 bases and J lost 10, with 20 bases in between. Germline V CDR1 and CDR2: LNHDA, SQIVND (reference sequence).

The CDR3 region has the DNA TGTGCCAGCAGTCCCCCGGACAGGGGGCTCGCGGAGACCCAGTACTTC. As protein: CASSPPDRGLAETQYF. V and J are TRBV28 and TRBJ2-5; TRBD1 matches 11 bases. Germline V gene lookup returns CDR1 MDHEN and CDR2 SYDVKM. CDR3 size: 16 residues. V shed 5 bases, J shed 5 bases, and the junction held 10 bases outside the gene matches.

This clone came up once. This chain uses TRBV19 with TRBJ2-7, with 13 nucleotides matching TRBD2. V was clipped by 5 bases and J by 0 bases; unmatched bases: 10. Germline V gene lookup returns CDR1 LNHDA and CDR2 SQIVND (reference sequence). The CDR3 runs 18 residues. The CDR3 nucleotides are TGTGCCAGTAGTCCGTCGGGTAGGACTAGCGGGAGCTCCTACGAGCAGTACTTC. Residues: CASSPSGRTSGSSYEQYF.

This chain connects TRBV30 to TRBJ2-1; 12 bases line up with TRBD2. This CDR3 comprises 14 residues. The ends lost 7 bases at V and 5 bases at J; junction bases unmatched: 6. Germline V gene sequence: CDR1 GTSNPN, CDR2 SVGIG (reference sequence). CDR3 protein: CALRLAGVHNEQFF. CDR3 DNA sequence: TGTGCCTTGAGACTAGCGGGAGTCCACAATGAGCAGTTCTTC.

Comments on this clone: The junction and the germline gene differ at one end; a read error may be behind it. The rearrangement links TRBV7-9 to TRBJ2-7; D is ambiguous. The V gene's germline CDR1 is SEHNR and CDR2 FQNEAQ (reference sequence). The length of the CDR3 is 12 residues. The CDR3 nucleotides read TGTTCCAGCAGCTTAGACTTCCACGAGCAGTACTTC. Its protein product is CSSSLDFHEQYF.

This clone was counted a single time. The genes are TRBV10-3 and TRBJ2-3, with TRBD2 matching 10 bases. Per germline, CDR1 ENHRY and CDR2 SYGVKD. The ends lost 4 bases at V and 6 bases at J; junction bases unmatched: 13. CDR3 length: 17 amino acids. The CDR3 sequence is CAISASRLAGVRDTQYF. The DNA of the CDR3 is TGTGCCATCAGTGCTAGTCGGCTAGCGGGGGTGAGGGATACGCAGTATTTT.

The chain links TRBV18 to TRBJ1-6; D is perhaps TRBD1 (5 bases). The germline V and J ends were trimmed by 3 bases and 8 bases, with 14 bases remaining between them. The CDR3 totals 15 residues. CDR1 and CDR2 from the germline V gene are KGHSH and LQKENI. CDR3 loop: CASSPGGGLDSPLHF. CDR3 nucleotide sequence: TGTGCCAGCTCACCCGGCGGGGGACTGGATTCACCCCTCCACTTT.

The chain is built from TRBV28 and TRBJ2-5; no reliable D call. Germline V CDR1 and CDR2: MDHEN, SYDVKM. This CDR3 spans 13 amino acids. The germline V and J ends were trimmed by 5 bases and 0 bases, with 7 bases remaining between them. The CDR3 nucleotides are TGTGCCAGCAGTCCTCGTTACCAAGAGACCCAGTACTTC. Translation gives CASSPRYQETQYF.